This TCR beta chain was profiled in a study of T-cell reconstitution after alpha-beta-depleted transplantation in children. Notes on the study in general: Several hundred expanded graft clones reportedly were the source of alpha-beta T cells about two months after transplant.

Notes on this clonotype: Its target is unknown.

Unique molecular identifiers were used in preparing the TCRbeta library. Each CDR3 protein is one row after TCRdb ran MiXCR on the PCR reads. Among 250,000 to 300,000 distinct CDR3 sequences listed, 10% were seen once. The V and J ends lost 0 bases and 4 bases respectively, with 13 bases between them. The CDR3 has 15 residues. Germline V gives CDR1 LGHDT, CDR2 YNNKEL (reference sequence). The sequencing here drew on PBMCs, taken before TCRalphabeta/CD19-depleted stem cell transplant. The V call is TRBV3-1, the J call TRBJ2-7, with a weak D call TRBD2 (6 bases). The clonotype comes from a boy less than two years old with acute myeloid leukemia, due to receive a stem cell transplant. Here the CDR3 reads CASSQDVRGVYEQYF. In DNA form, the CDR3 reads TGTGCCAGCAGCCAAGATGTGCGCGGGGTTTACGAGCAGTACTTC.